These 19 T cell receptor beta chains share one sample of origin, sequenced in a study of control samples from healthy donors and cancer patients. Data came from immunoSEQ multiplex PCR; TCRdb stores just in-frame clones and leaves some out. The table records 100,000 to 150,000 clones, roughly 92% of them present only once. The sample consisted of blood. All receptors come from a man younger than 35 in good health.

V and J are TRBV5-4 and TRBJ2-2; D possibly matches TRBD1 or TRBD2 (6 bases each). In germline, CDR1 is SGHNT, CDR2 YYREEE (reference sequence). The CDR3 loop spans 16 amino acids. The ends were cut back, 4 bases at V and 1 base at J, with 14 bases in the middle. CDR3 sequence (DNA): TGTGCCAGCAGCCCCCCGGGGGCGGGGAACACCGGGGAGCTGTTTTTT. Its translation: CASSPPGAGNTGELFF.

The CDR3: CASSLGQPQHF. CDR3 bases: TGTGCCAGCAGTCTCGGACAGCCCCAGCATTTT. The rearrangement links TRBV2 to TRBJ1-5; D unresolved. V lost 5 bases to trimming and J lost 7 bases, with 6 bases between them. Germline V gives CDR1 SNHLY, CDR2 FYNNEI. The CDR3 spans 11 residues.

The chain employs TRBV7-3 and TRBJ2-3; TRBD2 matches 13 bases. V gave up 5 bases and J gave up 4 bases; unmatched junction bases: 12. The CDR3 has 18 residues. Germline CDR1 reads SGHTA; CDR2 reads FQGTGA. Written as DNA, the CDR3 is TGTGCCAGCAGCGCCAATGAACCGGGACTAGCGGGGTCAGATACGCAGTATTTT. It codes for CASSANEPGLAGSDTQYF.

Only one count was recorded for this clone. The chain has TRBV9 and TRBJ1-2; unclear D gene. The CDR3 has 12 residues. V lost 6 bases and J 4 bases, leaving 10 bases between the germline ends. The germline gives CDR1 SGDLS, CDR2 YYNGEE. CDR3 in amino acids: CASKDGVYGYTF. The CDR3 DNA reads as TGTGCCAGCAAGGACGGGGTCTATGGCTACACCTTC.

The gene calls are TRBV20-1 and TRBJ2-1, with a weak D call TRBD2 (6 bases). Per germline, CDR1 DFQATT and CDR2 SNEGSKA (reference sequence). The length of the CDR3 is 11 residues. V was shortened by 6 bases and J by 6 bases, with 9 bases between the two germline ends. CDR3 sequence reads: CSARLGNEQFF. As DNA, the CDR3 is TGCAGTGCGAGACTAGGCAATGAGCAGTTCTTC.

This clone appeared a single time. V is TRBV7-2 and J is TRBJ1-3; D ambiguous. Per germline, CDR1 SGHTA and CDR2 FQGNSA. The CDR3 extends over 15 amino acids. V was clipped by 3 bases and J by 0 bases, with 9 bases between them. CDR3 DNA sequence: TGTGCCAGCAGCTTTGTACGTAGCTCTGGAAACACCATATATTTT. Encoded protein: CASSFVRSSGNTIYF.

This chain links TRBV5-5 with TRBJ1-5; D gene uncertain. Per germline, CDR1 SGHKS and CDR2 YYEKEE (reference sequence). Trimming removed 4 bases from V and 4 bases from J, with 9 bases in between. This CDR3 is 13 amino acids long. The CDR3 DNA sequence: TGTGCCAGCAGCACAGCGGGAAATCAGCCCCAGCATTTT. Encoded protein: CASSTAGNQPQHF.

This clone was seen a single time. As DNA, the CDR3 is TGTGCCAGCAGGAGATGGGGTGGGTCGGGGGAGCAGTACTTC. It is translated as CASRRWGGSGEQYF. The rearrangement links TRBV5-6 to TRBJ2-7, with D perhaps TRBD2 (5 bases). The CDR3 sequence is 14 residues long. V gave up 5 bases and J gave up 7 bases, with 19 bases separating them. Germline lookup yields CDR1 SGHDT and CDR2 YYEEEE.

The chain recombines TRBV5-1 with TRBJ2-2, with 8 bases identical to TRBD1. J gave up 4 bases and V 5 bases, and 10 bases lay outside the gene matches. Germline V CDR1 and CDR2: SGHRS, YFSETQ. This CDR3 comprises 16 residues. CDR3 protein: CASSPRTGRVTGELFF. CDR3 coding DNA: TGCGCCAGCAGTCCTAGGACAGGGCGTGTCACCGGGGAGCTGTTTTTT.

The CDR3 sequence is CASSLTAFNEKLFF. For the CDR3, the DNA is TGTGCCAGCAGTTTGACAGCGTTTAATGAAAAACTGTTTTTT. This chain joins TRBV27 and TRBJ1-4; weak D call: TRBD1 (5 bases). The germline V gene has CDR1 MNHEY and CDR2 SMNVEV (reference sequence). This CDR3 comprises 14 residues. Trimming took 3 bases from V and 4 from J, leaving 9 bases between them.

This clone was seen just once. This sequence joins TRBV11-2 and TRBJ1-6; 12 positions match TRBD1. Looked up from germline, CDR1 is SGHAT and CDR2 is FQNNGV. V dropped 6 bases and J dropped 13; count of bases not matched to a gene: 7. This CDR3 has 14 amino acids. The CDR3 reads CASRAGTGGFPLHF. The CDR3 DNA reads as TGTGCCAGCAGAGCCGGGACAGGGGGCTTTCCCCTCCACTTT.

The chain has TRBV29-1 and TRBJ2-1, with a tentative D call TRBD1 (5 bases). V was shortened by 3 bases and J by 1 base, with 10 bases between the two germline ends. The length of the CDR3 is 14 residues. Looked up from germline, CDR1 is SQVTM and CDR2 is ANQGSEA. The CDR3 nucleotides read TGCAGCGTTGATAAAGGGGTTTCCTACAATGAGCAGTTCTTC. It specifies CSVDKGVSYNEQFF.

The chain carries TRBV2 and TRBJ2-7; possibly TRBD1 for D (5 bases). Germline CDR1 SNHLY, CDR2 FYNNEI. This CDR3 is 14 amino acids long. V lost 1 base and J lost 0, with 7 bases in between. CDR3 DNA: TGTGCCAGCAGTGAAGGGACATACTCCTACGAGCAGTACTTC. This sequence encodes CASSEGTYSYEQYF.

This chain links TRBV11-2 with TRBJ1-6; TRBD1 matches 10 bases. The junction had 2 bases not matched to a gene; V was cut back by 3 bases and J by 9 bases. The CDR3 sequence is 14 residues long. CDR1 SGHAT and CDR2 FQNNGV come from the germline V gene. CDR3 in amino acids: CASSFDRGLSPLHF. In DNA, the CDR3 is TGTGCCAGCAGCTTTGACAGGGGGCTTTCACCCCTCCACTTT. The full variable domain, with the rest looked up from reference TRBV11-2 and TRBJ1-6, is EAGVAQSPRYKIIEKRQSVAFWCNPISGHATLYWYQQILGQGPKLLIQFQNNGVVDDSQLPKDRFSAERLKGVDSTLKIQPAKLEDSAVYLCASSFDRGLSPLHFGNGTRLTVT.

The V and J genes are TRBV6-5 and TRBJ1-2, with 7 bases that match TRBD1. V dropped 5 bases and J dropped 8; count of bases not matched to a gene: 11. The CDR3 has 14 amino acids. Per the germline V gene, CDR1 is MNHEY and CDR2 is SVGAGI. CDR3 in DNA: TGTGCCAGCAGTCGCGCGGGACAGACAGGGGGCTACACCTTC. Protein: CASSRAGQTGGYTF.

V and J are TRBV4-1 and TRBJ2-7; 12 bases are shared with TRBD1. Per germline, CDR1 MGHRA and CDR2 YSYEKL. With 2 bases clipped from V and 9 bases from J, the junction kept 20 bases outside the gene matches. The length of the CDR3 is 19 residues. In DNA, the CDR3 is TGCGCCAGCAGCCAAACCGGGACAGGGGGCGTGAAGGCACTTCGAGGGCAGTACTTC. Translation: CASSQTGTGGVKALRGQYF.

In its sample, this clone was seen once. Written as DNA, the CDR3 is TGCGCCAGCAGCCACGGATCCCTTTCCGGTTACGAGCAGTACTTC. Amino acid sequence: CASSHGSLSGYEQYF. The chain employs TRBV4-1 and TRBJ2-7; the D is unclear. Germline CDR1 is MGHRA and CDR2 is YSYEKL. V shed 3 bases and J shed 4 bases, with 16 bases lying between them. This CDR3 comprises 15 residues.

The CDR3 protein is CASSEDSGLLDNEQFF. Written as DNA, the CDR3 is TGTGCCAGCAGTGAAGATTCGGGACTACTGGACAATGAGCAGTTCTTC. The chain links TRBV6-1 to TRBJ2-1; TRBD2 matches 7 bases. With 1 base clipped from V and 5 bases from J, the junction kept 8 bases outside the gene matches. Germline V gene data show CDR1 as MNHNS and CDR2 as SASEGT. The CDR3 is 16 amino acids.

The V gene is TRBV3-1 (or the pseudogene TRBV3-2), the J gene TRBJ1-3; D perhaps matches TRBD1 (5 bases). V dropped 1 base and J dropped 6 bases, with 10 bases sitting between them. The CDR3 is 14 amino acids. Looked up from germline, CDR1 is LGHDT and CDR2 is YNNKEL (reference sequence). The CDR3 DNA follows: TGTGCCAGCAGCCAAGGGGGACTGGAAAACACCATATATTTT. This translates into CASSQGGLENTIYF.